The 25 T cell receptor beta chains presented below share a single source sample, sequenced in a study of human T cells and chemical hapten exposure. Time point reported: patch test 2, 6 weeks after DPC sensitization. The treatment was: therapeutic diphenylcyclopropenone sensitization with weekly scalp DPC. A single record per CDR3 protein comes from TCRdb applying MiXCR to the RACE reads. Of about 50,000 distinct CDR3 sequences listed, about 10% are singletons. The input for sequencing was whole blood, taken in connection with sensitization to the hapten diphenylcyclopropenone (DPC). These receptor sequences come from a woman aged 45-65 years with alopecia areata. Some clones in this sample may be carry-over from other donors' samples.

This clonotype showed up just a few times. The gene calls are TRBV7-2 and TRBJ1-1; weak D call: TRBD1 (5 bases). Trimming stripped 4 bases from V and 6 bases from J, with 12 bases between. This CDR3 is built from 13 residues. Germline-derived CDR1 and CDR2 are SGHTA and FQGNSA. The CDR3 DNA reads TGTGCCAGCAGCTGGGGACTGCCCGCTGAAGCTTTCTTT. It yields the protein CASSWGLPAEAFF.

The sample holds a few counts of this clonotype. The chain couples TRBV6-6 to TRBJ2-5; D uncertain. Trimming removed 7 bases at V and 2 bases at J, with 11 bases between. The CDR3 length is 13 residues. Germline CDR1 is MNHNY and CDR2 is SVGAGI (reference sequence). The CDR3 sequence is CASNPRHQETQYF. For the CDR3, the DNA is TGTGCCAGCAACCCCCGGCATCAAGAGACCCAGTACTTC.

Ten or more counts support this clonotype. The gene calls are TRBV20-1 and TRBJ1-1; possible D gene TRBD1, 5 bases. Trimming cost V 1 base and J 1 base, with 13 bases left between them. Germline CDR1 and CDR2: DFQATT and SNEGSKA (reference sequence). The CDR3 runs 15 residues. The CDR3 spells CSARVPGLQNTEAFF. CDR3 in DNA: TGCAGTGCTAGAGTACCGGGACTGCAGAACACTGAAGCTTTCTTT.

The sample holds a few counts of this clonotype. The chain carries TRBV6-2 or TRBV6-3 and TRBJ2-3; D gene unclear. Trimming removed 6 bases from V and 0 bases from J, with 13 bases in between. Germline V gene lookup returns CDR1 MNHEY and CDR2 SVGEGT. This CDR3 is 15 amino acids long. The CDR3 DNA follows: TGTGCCAGCAGCTCCCCGTATTCTAGCACAGATACGCAGTATTTT. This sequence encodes CASSSPYSSTDTQYF.

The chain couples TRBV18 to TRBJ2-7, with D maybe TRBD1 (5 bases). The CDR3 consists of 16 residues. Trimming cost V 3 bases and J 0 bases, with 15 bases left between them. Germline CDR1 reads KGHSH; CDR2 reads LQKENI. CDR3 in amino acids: CASSPGLRSDSYEQYF. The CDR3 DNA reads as TGTGCCAGCTCACCGGGGCTACGGAGCGACTCCTACGAGCAGTACTTC.

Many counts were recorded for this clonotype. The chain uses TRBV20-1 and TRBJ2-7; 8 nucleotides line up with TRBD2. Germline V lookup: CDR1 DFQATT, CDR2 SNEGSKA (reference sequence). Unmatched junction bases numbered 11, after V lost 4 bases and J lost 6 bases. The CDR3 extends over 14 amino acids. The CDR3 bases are TGCAGTGCTAACGTAGCGGGATCGAGGGCCGAGCAGTACTTC. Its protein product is CSANVAGSRAEQYF.

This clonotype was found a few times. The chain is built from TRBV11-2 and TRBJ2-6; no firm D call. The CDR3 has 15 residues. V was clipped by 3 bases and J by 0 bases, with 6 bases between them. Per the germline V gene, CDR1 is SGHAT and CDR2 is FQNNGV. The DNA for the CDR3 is TGTGCCAGCAGCTTCACCGCCTCTGGGGCCAACGTCCTGACTTTC. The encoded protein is CASSFTASGANVLTF.

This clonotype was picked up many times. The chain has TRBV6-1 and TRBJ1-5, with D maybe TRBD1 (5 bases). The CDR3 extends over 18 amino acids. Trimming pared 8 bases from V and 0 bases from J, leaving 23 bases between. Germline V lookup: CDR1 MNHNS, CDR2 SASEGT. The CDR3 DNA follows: TGTGCCAGCCGGAGGCGTGGGACTGCCCTTTATAGCAATCAGCCCCAGCATTTT. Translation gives CASRRRGTALYSNQPQHF.

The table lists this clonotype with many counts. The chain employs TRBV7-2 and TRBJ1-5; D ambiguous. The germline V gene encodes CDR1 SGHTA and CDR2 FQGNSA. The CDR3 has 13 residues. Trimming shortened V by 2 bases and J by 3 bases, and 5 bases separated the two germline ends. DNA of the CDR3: TGTGCCAGCAGCTTACAGGCCAATCAGCCCCAGCATTTT. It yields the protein CASSLQANQPQHF. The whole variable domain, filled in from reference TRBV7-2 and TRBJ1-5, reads GAGVSQSPSNKVTEKGKDVELRCDPISGHTALYWYRQSLGQGLEFLIYFQGNSAPDKSGLPSDRFSAERTGGSVSTLTIQRTQQEDSAVYLCASSLQANQPQHFGDGTRLSIL.

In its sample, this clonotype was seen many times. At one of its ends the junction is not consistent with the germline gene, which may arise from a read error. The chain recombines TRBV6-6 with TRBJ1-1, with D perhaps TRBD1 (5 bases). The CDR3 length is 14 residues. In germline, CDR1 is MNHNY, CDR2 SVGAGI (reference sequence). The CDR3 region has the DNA TGTGCCAGCAGGTACTCGTCCAGGGTTCCTGAAGCTTTCTTT. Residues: CASRYSSRVPEAFF.

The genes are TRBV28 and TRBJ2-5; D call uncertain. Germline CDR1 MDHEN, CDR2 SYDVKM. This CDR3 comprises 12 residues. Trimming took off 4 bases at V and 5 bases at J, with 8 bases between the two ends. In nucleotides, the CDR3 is TGTGCCAGCAGTTCCCCCGTGGAGACCCAGTACTTC. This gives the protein CASSSPVETQYF.

The CDR3 here is CASSPGGGSSYNEQFF. The CDR3 nucleotides are TGTGCCAGCAGCCCGGGCGGGGGGAGCTCCTACAATGAGCAGTTCTTC. The chain has TRBV12-3 or TRBV12-4 and TRBJ2-1, with 8 bases lining up with TRBD2. This CDR3 is 16 amino acids long. Losses at the gene ends were 6 bases for V and 0 bases for J; bases not matched to a gene: 7.

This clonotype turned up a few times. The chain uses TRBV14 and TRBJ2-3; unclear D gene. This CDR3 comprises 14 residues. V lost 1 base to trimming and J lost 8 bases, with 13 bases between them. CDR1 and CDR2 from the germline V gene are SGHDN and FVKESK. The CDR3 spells CASSQGTRLRTQYF. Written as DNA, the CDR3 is TGTGCCAGCAGCCAAGGGACCCGTCTCCGTACGCAGTATTTT.

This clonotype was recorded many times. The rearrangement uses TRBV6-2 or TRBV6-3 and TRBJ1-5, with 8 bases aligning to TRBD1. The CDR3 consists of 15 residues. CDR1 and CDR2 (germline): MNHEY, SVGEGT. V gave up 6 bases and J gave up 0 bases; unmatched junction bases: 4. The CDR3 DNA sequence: TGTGCCAGCAGAGGGACAGGACGTAGCAATCAGCCCCAGCATTTT. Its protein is CASRGTGRSNQPQHF.

CDR3 in amino acids: CATAGGPEGGQFF. The DNA for the CDR3 is TGTGCCACCGCAGGGGGCCCTGAGGGTGGGCAGTTCTTC. V is TRBV10-3 and J is TRBJ2-1; 8 bases match TRBD1. Trimming cost V 10 bases and J 12 bases; bases outside gene matches: 14. This CDR3 has 13 amino acids. In germline, CDR1 is ENHRY, CDR2 SYGVKD.

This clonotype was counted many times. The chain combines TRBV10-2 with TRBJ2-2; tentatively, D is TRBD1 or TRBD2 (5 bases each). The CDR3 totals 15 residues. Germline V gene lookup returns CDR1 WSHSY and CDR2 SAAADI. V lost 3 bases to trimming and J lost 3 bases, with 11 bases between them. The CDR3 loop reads CASSDALGDTGELFF. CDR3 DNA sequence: TGCGCCAGCAGTGATGCGTTGGGGGACACCGGGGAGCTGTTTTTT.

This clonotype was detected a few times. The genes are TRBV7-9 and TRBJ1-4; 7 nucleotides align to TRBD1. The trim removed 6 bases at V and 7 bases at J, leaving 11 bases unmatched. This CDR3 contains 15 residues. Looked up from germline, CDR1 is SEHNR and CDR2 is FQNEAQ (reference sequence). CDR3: CASRHTGAAGEKLFF. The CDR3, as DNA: TGTGCCAGCAGACATACAGGGGCCGCGGGTGAAAAACTGTTTTTT.

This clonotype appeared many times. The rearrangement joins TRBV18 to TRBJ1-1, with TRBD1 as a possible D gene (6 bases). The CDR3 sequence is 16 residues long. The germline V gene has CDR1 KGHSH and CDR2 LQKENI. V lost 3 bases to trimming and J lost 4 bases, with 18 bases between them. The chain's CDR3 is CASSPLGPGAFTEAFF. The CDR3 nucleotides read TGTGCCAGCTCACCCTTAGGGCCAGGGGCCTTCACTGAAGCTTTCTTT.

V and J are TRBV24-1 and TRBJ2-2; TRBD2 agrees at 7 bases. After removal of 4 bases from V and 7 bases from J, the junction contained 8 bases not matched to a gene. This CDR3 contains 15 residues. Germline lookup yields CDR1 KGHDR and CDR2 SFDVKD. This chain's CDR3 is CATSDPAGIGGELFF. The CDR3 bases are TGTGCCACCAGTGACCCAGCGGGAATAGGCGGGGAGCTGTTTTTT.

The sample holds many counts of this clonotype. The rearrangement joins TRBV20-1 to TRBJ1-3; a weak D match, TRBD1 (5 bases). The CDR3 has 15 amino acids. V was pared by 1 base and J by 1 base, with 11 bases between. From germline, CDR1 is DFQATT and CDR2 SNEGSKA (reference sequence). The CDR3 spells CSARAHGGSGNTIYF. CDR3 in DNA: TGCAGTGCTAGAGCCCATGGGGGGTCTGGAAACACCATATATTTT.

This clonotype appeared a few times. As DNA, the CDR3 is TGTGCCAGCAGTTATTACGAAAAACTGTTTTTT. Translation: CASSYYEKLFF. The chain joins TRBV6-6 to TRBJ1-4; D is unclear. There are 11 residues in the CDR3. Germline V gene lookup returns CDR1 MNHNY and CDR2 SVGAGI (reference sequence). Trimming cost V 3 bases and J 8 bases, with 4 bases left between them.

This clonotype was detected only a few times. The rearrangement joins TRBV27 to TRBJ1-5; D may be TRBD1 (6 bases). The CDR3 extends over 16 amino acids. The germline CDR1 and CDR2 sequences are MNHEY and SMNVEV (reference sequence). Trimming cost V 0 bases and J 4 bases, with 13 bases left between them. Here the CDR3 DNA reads TGTGCCAGCAGTTTATCGACGGGGGCGGGGAATCAGCCCCAGCATTTT. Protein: CASSLSTGAGNQPQHF.

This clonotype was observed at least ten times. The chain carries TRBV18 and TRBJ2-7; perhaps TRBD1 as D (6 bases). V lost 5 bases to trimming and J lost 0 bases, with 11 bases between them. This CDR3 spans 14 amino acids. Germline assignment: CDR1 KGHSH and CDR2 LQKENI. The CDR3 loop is CASSFDRTSYEQYF. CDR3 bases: TGTGCCAGCTCATTTGACAGGACCTCCTACGAGCAGTACTTC. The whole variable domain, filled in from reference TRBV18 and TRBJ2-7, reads NAGVMQNPRHLVRRRGQEARLRCSPMKGHSHVYWYRQLPEEGLKFMVYLQKENIIDESGMPKERFSAEFPKEGPSILRIQQVVRGDSAAYFCASSFDRTSYEQYFGPGTRLTVT.

CDR3 residues: CASSTLVGVVYNEQFF. The CDR3 DNA reads TGTGCCAGCAGCACACTGGTAGGGGTGGTCTACAATGAGCAGTTCTTC. The chain joins TRBV27 to TRBJ2-1; D may be TRBD1 (5 bases). The CDR3 extends over 16 amino acids. Germline assignment: CDR1 MNHEY and CDR2 SMNVEV (reference sequence). Trimming removed 6 bases from V and 3 bases from J, with 18 bases in between.

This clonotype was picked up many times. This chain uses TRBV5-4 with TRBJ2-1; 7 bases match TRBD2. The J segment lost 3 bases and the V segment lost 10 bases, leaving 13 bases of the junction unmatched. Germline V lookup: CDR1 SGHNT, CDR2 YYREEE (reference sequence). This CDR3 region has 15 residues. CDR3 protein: CAYGTLAGGYNEQFF. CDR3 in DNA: TGTGCCTACGGGACGTTAGCGGGCGGCTACAATGAGCAGTTCTTC.